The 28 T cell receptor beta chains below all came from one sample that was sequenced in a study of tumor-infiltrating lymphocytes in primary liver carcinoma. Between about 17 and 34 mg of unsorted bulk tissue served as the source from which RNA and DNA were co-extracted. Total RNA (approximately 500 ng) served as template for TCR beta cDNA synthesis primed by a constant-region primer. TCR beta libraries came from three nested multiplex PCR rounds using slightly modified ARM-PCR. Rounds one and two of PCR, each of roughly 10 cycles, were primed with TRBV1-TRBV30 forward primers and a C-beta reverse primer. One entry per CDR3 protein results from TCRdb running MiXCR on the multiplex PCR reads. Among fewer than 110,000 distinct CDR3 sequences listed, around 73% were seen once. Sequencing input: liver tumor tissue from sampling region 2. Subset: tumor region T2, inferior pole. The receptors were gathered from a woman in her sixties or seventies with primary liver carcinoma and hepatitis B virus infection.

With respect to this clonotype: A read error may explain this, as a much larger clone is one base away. Here the CDR3 DNA reads TGTGCCAGCTCTTGGGGGGGCGGGAGTCCTCAGAACACCTGGGAGCTGTTTTTT. Encoded protein: CASSWGGGSPQNTWELFF. The rearrangement links TRBV7-8 to TRBJ2-2, with TRBD2 as a possible D gene (7 bases). The CDR3 loop spans 18 amino acids. Germline V CDR1 and CDR2: SGHVS, FQNEAQ.

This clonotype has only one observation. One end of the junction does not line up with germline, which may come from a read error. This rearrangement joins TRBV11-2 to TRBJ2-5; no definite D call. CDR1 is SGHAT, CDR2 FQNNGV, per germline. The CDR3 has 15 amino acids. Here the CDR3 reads CASSFWWIPQETQHF. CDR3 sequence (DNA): TGTGCCAGCAGCTTTTGGTGGATACCGCAAGAGACCCAGCACTTC.

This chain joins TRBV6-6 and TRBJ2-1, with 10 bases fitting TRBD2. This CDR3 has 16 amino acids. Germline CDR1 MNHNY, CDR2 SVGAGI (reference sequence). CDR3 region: CVSSSPTSGMANEQFF. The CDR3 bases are TGTGTTAGCAGTTCCCCTACTAGCGGGATGGCCAATGAGCAGTTCTTC.

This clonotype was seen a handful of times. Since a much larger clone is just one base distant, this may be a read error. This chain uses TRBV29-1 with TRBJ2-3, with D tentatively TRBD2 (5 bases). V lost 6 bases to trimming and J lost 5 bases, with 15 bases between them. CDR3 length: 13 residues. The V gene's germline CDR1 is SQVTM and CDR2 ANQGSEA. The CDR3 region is CSVGVDAGDTQYF. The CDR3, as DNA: TGCAGCGTGGGAGTAGACGCAGGAGATACGCAGTATTTT.

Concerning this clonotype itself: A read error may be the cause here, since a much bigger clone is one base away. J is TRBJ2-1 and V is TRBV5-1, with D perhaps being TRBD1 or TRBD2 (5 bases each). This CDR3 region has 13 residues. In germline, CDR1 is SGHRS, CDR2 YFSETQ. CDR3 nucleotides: TGCGCCAGCAGGTCCGGGACCCACAATGAGCACTTCTTC. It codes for CASRSGTHNEHFF.

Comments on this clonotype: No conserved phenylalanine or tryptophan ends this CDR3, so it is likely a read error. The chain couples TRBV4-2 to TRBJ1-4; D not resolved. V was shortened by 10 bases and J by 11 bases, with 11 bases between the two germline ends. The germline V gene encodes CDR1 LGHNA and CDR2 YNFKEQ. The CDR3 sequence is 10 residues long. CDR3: CATRSEKLFS. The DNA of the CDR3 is TGTGCCACCCGGAGTGAGAAACTGTTTTCT.

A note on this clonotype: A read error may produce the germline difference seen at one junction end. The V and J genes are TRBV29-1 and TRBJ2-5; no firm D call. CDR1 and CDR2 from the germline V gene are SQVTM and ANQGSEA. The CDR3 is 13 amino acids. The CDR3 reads CSAEGSAEEARYF. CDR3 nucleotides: TGCAGCGCTGAAGGGTCTGCAGAAGAGGCACGGTACTTC.

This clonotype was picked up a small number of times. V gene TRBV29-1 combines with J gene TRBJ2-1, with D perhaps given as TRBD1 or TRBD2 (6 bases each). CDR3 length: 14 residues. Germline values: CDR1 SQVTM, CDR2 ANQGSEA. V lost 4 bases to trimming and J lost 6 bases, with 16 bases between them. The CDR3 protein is CSVVGGTRANEQFF. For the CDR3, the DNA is TGCAGCGTTGTAGGAGGGACAAGGGCCAATGAGCAGTTCTTC.

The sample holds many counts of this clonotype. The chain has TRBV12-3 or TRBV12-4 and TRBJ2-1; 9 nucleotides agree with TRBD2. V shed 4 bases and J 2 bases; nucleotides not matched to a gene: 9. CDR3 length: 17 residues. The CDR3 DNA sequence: TGTGCCAGCAGTTCCTCCCGACTAGCGGCTCCCTACAATGAGCAGTTCTTC. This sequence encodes CASSSSRLAAPYNEQFF.

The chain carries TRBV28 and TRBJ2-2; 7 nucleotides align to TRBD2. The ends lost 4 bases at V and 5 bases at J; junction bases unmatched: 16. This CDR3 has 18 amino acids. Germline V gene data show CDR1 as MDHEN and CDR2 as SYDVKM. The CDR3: CASSSRTSETEKTGELFF. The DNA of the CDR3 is TGTGCCAGCAGTTCCCGTACTAGCGAAACTGAGAAGACCGGGGAGCTGTTTTTT.

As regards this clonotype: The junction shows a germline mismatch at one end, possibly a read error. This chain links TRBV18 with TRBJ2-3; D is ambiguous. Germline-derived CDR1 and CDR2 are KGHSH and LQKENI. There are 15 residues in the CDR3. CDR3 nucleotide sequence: TGTGGCAGCTCACCAGATACCCCGATCACAGATACGCAGTATTTT. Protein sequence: CGSSPDTPITDTQYF.

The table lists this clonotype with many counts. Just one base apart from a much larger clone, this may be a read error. CDR3 loop: CSVVGAGRRTGGLFF. The CDR3 DNA sequence: TGCAGCGTTGTCGGGGCGGGAAGAAGGACCGGGGGGCTGTTTTTT. V gene TRBV29-1 combines with J gene TRBJ2-2, with D possibly being TRBD2 (6 bases). The CDR3 length is 15 residues. Germline V gene lookup returns CDR1 SQVTM and CDR2 ANQGSEA.

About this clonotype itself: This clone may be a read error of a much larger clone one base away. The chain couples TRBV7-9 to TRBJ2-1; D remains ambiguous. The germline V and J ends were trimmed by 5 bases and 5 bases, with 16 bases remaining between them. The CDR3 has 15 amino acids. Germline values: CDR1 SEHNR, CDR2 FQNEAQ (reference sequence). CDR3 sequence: CASSPIVGLNNEQFF. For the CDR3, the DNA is TGTGCCAGCAGCCCAATCGTGGGATTAAACAATGAGCAGTTCTTC.

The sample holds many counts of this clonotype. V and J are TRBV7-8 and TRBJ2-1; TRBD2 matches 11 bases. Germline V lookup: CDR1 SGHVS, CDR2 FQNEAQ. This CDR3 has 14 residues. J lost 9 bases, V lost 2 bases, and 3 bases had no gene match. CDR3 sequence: CASSLSSGRSEQFF. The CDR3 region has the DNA TGTGCCAGCAGCTTATCTAGCGGGAGGTCTGAGCAGTTCTTC.

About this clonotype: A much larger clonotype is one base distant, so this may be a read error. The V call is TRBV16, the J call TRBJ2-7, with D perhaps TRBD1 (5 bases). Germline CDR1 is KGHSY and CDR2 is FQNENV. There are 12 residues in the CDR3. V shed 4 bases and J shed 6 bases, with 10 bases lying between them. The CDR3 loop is CASSRTRREQYF. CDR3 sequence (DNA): TGTGCCAGCAGCCGGACAAGGCGCGAGCAGTACTTC.

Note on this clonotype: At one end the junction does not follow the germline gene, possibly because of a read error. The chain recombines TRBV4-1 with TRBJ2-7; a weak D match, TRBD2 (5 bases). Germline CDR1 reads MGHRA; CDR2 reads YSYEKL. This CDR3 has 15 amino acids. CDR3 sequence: CPSSQDPPGLYEQYF. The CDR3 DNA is TGCCCCAGCAGCCAAGATCCCCCAGGACTCTACGAGCAGTACTTC.

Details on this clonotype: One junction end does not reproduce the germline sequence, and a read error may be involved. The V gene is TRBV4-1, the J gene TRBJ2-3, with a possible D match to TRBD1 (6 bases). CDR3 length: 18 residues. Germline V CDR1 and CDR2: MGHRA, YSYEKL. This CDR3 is CASSQVSGVGRGADTQYF. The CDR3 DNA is TGCGCCAGCAGCCAAGTGAGTGGAGTAGGCAGGGGCGCAGATACACAGTATTTT.

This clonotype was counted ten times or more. In DNA form, the CDR3 reads TGTGCCAGCAGCCTCTTCGGACAGGGCTACGAGCAGTACTTC. The encoded protein is CASSLFGQGYEQYF. The chain uses TRBV5-6 and TRBJ2-7, with TRBD1 matching over 8 bases. CDR1 SGHDT and CDR2 YYEEEE come from the germline V gene. The CDR3 is 14 residues long. The J segment lost 3 bases and the V segment lost 4 bases, leaving 6 bases of the junction unmatched.

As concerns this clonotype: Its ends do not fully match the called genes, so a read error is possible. The CDR3 reads CASSSDREVGNTIYF. CDR3 DNA: TGTGCCAGCAGCTCAGACAGGGAAGTTGGAAATACCATATATTTT. This sequence joins TRBV9 and TRBJ1-3; 7 bases are a match to TRBD1. The CDR3 is made up of 15 amino acids. Germline CDR1 is SGDLS and CDR2 is YYNGEE.

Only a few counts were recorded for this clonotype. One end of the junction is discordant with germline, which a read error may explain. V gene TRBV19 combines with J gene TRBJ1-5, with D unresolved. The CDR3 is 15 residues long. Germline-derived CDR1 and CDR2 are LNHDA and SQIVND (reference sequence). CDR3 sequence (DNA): TGTGCCTGTAGTATCCGCAGGCCAGGCTATCAGCCCCAGCATTTT. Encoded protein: CACSIRRPGYQPQHF.

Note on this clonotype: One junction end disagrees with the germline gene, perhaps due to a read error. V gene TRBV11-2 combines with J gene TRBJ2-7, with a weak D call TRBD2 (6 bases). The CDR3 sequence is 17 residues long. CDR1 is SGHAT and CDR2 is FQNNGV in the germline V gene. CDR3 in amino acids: CASSLGYIGSLTYEQYF. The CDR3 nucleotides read TGTGCCAGCAGCTTAGGTTATATCGGGAGTCTCACTTACGAGCAATACTTC.

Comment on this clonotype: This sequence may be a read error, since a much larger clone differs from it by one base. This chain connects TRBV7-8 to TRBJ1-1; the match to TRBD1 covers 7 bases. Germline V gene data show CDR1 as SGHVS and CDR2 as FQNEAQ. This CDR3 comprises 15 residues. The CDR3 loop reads CVSSYRRGQNTEAFF. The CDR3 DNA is TGTGTCAGCAGCTATCGAAGGGGGCAGAACACTGAAGCTTTCTTT.

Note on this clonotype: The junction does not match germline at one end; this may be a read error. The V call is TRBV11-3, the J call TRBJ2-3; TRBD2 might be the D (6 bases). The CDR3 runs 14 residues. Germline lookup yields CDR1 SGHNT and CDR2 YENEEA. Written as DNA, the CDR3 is TGTGCCAGCAGCTTCAGGACTATCATAGATACACAGTATTTT. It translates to CASSFRTIIDTQYF.

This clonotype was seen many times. CDR3 region: CASSGRRRTNTGELFF. Here the CDR3 DNA reads TGTGCCAGCAGTGGAAGACGGAGAACGAACACCGGGGAGCTGTTTTTT. The chain has TRBV2 and TRBJ2-2; no clear D gene. V was trimmed by 4 bases and J by 0 bases, leaving 12 bases between them. Germline CDR1 SNHLY, CDR2 FYNNEI. The CDR3 covers 16 residues.

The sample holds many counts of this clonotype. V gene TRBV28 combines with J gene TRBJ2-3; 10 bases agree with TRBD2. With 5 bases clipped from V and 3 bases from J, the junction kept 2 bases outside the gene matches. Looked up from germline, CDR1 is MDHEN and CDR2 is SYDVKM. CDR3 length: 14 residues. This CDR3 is CASSLAGATDTQYF. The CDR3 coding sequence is TGTGCCAGCAGTCTAGCGGGAGCGACAGATACGCAGTATTTT.

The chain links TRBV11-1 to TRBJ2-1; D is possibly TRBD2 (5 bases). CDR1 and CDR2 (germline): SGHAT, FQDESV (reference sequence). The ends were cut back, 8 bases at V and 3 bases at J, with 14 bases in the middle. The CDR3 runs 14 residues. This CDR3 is CASAQRSSYNEQFF. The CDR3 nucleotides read TGTGCCAGCGCCCAGCGGTCGAGCTACAATGAGCAGTTCTTC.

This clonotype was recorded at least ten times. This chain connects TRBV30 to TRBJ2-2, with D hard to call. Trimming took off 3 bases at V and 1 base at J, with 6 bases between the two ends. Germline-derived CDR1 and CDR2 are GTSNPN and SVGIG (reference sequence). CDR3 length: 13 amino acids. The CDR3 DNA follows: TGTGCCTGGAGAAGAGAGAACACCGGGGAGCTGTTTTTT. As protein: CAWRRENTGELFF.

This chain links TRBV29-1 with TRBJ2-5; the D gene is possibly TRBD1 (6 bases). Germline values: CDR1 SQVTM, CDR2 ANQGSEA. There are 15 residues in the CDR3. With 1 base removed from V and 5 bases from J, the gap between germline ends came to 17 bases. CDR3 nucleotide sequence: TGCAGCGTTGAAGGCCCAACAGGGTCCACTGAGACCCAGTACTTC. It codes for CSVEGPTGSTETQYF. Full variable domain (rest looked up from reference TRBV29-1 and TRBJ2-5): SAVISQKPSRDICQRGTSLTIQCQVDSQVTMMFWYRQQPGQSLTLIATANQGSEATYESGFVIDKFPISRPNLTFSTLTVSNMSPEDSSIYLCSVEGPTGSTETQYFGPGTRLLVL.